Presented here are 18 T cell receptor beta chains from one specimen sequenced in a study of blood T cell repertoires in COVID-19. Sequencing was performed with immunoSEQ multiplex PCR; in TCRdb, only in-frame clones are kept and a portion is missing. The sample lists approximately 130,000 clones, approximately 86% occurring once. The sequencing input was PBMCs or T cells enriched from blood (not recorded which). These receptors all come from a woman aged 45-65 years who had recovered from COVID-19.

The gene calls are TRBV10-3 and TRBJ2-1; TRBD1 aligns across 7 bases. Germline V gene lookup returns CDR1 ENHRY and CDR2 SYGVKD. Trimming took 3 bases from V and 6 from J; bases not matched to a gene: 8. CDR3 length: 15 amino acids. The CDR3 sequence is CAISEGQGVGNEQFF. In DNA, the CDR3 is TGTGCCATCAGTGAAGGGCAGGGGGTAGGCAATGAGCAGTTCTTC.

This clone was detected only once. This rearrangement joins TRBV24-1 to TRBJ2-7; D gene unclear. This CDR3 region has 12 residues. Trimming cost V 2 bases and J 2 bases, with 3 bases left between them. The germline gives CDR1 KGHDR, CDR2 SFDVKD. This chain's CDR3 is CATSDCTYEQYF. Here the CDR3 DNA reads TGTGCCACCAGTGATTGTACCTACGAGCAGTACTTC.

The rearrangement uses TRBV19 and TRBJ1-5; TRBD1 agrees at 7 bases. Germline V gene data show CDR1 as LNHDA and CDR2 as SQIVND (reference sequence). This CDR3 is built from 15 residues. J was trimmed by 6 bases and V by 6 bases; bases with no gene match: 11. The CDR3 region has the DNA TGTGCCAGTAGCCCGACAGGGAATGGGGGTCAGCCCCAGCATTTT. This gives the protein CASSPTGNGGQPQHF.

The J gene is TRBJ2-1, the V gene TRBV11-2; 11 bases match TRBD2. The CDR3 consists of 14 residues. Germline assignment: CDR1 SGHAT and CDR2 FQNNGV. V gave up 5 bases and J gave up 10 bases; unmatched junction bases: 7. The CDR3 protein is CASSEGLAELEQFF. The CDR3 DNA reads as TGTGCCAGCAGCGAGGGACTAGCGGAGCTCGAGCAGTTCTTC.

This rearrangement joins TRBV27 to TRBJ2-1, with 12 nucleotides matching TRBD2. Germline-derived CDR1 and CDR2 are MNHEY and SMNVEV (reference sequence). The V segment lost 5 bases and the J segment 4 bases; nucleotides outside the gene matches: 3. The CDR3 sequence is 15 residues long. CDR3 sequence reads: CASSPGTSGYNEQFF. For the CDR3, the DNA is TGTGCCAGCAGTCCCGGGACTAGCGGGTACAATGAGCAGTTCTTC.

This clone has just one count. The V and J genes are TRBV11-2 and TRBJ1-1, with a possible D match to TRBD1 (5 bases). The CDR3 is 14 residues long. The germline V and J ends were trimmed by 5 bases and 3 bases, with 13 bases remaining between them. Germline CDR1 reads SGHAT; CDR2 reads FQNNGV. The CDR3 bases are TGTGCCAGCAGCCCCCCAAGACAGCACACTGAAGCTTTCTTT. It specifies CASSPPRQHTEAFF.

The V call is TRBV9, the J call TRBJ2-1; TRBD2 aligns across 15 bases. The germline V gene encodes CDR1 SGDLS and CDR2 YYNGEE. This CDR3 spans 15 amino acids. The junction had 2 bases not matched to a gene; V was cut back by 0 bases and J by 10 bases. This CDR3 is CASSVGTSGGGEQFF. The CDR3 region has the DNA TGTGCCAGCAGCGTAGGGACTAGCGGGGGGGGCGAGCAGTTCTTC.

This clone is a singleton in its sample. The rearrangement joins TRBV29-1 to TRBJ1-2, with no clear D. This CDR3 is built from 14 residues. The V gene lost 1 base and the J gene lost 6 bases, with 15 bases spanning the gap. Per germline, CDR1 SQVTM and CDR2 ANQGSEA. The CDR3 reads CSVEGAHRGNGYTF. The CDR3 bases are TGCAGCGTTGAAGGGGCCCACAGAGGGAATGGCTACACCTTC. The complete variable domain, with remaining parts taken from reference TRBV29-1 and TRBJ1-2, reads SAVISQKPSRDICQRGTSLTIQCQVDSQVTMMFWYRQQPGQSLTLIATANQGSEATYESGFVIDKFPISRPNLTFSTLTVSNMSPEDSSIYLCSVEGAHRGNGYTFGSGTRLTVV.

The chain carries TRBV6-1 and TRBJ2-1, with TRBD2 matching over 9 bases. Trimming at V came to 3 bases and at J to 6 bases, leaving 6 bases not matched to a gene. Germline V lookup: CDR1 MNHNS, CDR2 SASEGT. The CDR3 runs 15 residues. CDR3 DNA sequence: TGTGCCAGCAGTGAGGCGGGGGGGCCGTTCAATGAGCAGTTCTTC. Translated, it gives CASSEAGGPFNEQFF.

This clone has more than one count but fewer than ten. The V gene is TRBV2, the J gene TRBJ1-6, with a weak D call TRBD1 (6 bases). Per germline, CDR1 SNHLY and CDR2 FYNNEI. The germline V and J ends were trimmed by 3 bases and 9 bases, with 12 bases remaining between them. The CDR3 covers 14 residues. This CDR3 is CASSDYRVGSPLHF. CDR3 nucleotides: TGTGCCAGCAGTGACTACAGGGTGGGTTCACCCCTCCACTTT.

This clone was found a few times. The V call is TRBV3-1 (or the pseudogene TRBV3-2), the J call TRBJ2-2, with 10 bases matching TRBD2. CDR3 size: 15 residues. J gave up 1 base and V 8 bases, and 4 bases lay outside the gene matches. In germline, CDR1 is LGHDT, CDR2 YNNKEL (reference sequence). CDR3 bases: TGTGCCAGCGGGCTAGCGGGGGAGAACACCGGGGAGCTGTTTTTT. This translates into CASGLAGENTGELFF.

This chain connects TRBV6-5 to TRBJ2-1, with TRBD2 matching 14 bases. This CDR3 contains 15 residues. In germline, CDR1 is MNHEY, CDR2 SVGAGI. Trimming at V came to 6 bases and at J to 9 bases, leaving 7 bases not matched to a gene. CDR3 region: CASRTGTSGGREQFF. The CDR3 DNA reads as TGTGCCAGCAGGACAGGGACTAGCGGGGGCCGTGAGCAGTTCTTC.

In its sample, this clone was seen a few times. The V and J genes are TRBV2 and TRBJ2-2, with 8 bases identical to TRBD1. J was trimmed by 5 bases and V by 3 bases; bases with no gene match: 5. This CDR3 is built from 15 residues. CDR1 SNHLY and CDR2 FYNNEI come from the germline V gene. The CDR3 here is CASSDTGGWTGELFF. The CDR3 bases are TGTGCCAGCAGTGATACAGGGGGATGGACCGGGGAGCTGTTTTTT.

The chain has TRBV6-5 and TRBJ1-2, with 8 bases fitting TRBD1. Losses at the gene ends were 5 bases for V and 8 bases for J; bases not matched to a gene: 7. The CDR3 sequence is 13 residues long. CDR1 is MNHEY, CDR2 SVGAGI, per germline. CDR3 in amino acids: CASSPRTGQGYTF. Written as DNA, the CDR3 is TGTGCCAGCAGTCCCCGGACAGGGCAGGGCTACACCTTC.

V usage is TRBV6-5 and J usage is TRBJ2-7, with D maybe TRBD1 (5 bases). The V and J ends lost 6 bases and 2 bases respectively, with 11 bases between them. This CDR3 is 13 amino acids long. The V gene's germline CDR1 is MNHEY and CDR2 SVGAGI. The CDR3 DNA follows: TGTGCCAGCAGCACCGACAGCGCCTACGAGCAGTACTTC. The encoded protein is CASSTDSAYEQYF.

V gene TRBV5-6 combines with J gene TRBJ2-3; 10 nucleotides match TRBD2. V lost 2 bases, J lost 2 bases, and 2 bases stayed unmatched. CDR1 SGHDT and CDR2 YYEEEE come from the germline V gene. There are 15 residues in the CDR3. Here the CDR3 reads CASSLAGGYTDTQYF. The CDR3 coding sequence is TGTGCCAGCAGCTTAGCGGGGGGGTACACAGATACGCAGTATTTT.

Here the CDR3 DNA reads TGTGCCAGTAGTATTCCCGGGAGTGGTGAAAAACTGTTTTTT. This sequence encodes CASSIPGSGEKLFF. The rearrangement joins TRBV19 to TRBJ1-4; D gene unclear. V shed 3 bases and J shed 7 bases, with 12 bases lying between them. The germline V gene encodes CDR1 LNHDA and CDR2 SQIVND (reference sequence). The CDR3 runs to 14 residues.

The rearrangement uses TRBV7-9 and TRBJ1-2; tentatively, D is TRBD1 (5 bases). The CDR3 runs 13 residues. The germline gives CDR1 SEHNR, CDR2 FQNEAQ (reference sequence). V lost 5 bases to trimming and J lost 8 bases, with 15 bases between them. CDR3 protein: CASSTGELRGYTF. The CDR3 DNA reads TGTGCCAGCAGCACGGGGGAGCTGAGGGGCTACACCTTC.